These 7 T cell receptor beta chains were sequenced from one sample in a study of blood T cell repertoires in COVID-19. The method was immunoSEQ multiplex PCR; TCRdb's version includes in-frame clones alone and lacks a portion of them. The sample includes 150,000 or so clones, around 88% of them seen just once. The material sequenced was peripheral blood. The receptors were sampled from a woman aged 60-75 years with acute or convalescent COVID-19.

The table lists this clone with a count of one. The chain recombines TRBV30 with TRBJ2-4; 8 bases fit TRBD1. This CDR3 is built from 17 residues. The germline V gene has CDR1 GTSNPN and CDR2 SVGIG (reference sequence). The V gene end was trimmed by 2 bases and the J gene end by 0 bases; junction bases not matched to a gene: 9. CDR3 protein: CAWSPQGAVLAKNIQYF. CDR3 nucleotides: TGTGCCTGGAGTCCCCAGGGGGCGGTCCTAGCCAAAAACATTCAGTACTTC.

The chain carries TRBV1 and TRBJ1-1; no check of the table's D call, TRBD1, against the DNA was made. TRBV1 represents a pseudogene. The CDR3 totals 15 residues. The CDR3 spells CTSSGTGVMNTEAFF. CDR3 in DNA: TGCACCAGCAGCGGGACAGGGGTTATGAACACTGAAGCTTTCTTT.

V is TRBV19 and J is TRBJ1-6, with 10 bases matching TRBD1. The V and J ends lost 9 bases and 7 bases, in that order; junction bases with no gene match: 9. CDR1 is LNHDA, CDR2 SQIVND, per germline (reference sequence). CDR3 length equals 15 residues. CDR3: CASTTGQGTNSPLHF. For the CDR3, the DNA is TGTGCCAGCACCACGGGACAGGGGACAAATTCACCCCTCCACTTT.

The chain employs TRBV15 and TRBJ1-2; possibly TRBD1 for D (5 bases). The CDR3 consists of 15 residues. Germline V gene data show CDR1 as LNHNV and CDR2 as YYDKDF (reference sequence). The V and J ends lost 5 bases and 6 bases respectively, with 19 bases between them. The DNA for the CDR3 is TGTGCCACCAGCGCACCCAAGGGCAGGGTCCATGGCTACACCTTC. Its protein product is CATSAPKGRVHGYTF.

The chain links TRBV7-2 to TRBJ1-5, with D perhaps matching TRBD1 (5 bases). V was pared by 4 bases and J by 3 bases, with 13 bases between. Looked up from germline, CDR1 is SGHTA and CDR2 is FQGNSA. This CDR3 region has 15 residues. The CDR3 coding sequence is TGTGCCAGCAGCTCATCCTTGACAGACAATCAGCCCCAGCATTTT. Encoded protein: CASSSSLTDNQPQHF.

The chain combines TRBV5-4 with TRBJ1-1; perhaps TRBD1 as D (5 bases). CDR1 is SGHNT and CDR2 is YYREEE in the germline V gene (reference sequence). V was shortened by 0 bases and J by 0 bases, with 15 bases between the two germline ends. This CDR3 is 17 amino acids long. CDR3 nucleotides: TGTGCCAGCAGCTTGGGGGTGATGGCAGGGATGAACACTGAAGCTTTCTTT. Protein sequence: CASSLGVMAGMNTEAFF.

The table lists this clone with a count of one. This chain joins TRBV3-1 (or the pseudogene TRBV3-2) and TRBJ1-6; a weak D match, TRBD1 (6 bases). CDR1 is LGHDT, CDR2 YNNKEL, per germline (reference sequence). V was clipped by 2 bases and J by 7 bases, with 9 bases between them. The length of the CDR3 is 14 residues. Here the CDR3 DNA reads TGTGCCAGCAGCCAATCAGGGGTGAATTCACCCCTCCACTTT. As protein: CASSQSGVNSPLHF.